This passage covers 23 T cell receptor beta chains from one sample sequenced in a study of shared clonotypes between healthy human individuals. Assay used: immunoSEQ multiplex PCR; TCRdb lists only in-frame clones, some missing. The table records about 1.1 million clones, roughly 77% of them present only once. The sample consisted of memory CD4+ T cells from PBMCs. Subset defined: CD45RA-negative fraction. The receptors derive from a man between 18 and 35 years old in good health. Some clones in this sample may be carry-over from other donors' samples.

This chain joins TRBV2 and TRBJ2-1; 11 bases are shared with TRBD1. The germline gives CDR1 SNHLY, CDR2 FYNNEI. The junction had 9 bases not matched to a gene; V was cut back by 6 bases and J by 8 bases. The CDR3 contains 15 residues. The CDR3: CASRAGQGAFYEQFF. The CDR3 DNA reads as TGTGCCAGCAGGGCCGGACAGGGGGCGTTCTATGAGCAGTTCTTC.

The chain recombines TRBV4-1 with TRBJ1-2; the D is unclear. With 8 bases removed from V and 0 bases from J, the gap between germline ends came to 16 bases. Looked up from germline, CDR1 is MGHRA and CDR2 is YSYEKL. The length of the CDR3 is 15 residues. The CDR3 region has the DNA TGCGCCAGCGGCTTAAACCGGGCAACTAACTATGGCTACACCTTC. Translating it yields CASGLNRATNYGYTF.

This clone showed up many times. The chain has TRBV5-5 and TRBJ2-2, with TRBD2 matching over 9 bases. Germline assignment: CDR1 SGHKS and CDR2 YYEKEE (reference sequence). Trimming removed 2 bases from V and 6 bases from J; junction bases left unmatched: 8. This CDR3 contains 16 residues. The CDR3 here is CASSFLAGRRPGELFF. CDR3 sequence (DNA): TGTGCCAGCAGCTTCCTAGCGGGACGGCGTCCCGGGGAGCTGTTTTTT.

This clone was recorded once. Here the CDR3 DNA reads TGTGCCAGCAGTTACGACAGGGCGCTGCAAGAGACCCAGTACTTC. As protein: CASSYDRALQETQYF. The chain has TRBV2 and TRBJ2-5; 7 positions match TRBD1. The germline CDR1 and CDR2 sequences are SNHLY and FYNNEI. Germline trimming cut 5 bases from V and 2 bases from J; bases unmatched to any gene: 8. The CDR3 consists of 15 residues.

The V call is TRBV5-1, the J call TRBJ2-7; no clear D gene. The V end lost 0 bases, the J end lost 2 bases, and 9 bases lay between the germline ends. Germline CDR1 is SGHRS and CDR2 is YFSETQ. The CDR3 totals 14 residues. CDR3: CASSLVVETYEQYF. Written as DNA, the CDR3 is TGCGCCAGCAGCTTGGTCGTCGAAACCTACGAGCAGTACTTC.

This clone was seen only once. The CDR3 region is CASSRNSGSYNEQFF. CDR3 bases: TGTGCCAGCAGTCGGAACAGCGGGAGCTACAATGAGCAGTTCTTC. The J gene is TRBJ2-1, the V gene TRBV11-1, with 8 bases matching TRBD2. The V gene end was trimmed by 6 bases and the J gene end by 3 bases; junction bases not matched to a gene: 7. The V gene's germline CDR1 is SGHAT and CDR2 FQDESV (reference sequence). The CDR3 runs 15 residues.

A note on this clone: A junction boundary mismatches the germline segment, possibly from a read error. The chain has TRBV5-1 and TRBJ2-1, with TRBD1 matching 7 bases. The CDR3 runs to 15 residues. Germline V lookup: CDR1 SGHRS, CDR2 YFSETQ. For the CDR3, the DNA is TGCGCCAGCAGCACCGGACAGGCAGACTACAATGAACAGTTCTTC. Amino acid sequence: CASSTGQADYNEQFF.

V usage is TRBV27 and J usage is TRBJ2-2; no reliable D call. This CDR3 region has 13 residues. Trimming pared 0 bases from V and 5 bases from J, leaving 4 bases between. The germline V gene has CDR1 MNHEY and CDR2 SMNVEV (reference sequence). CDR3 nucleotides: TGTGCCAGCAGTTTATCGCGGACCGGGGAGCTGTTTTTT. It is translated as CASSLSRTGELFF.

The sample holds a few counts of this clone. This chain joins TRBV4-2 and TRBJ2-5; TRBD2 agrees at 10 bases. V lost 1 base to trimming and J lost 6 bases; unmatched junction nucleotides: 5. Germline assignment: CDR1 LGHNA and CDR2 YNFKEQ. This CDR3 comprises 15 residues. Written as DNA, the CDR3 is TGTGCCAGCAGCCAAGTTCTAGCGGGAGCAAAGACCCAGTACTTC. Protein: CASSQVLAGAKTQYF.

CDR3 region: CASSYPGSMTQYF. CDR3 DNA sequence: TGTGCCAGCAGTTACCCCGGGTCTATGACTCAGTACTTC. The rearrangement uses TRBV6-5 and TRBJ2-4; the D is unclear. Trimming shortened V by 2 bases and J by 12 bases, and 14 bases separated the two germline ends. Germline V lookup: CDR1 MNHEY, CDR2 SVGAGI. The CDR3 is 13 amino acids.

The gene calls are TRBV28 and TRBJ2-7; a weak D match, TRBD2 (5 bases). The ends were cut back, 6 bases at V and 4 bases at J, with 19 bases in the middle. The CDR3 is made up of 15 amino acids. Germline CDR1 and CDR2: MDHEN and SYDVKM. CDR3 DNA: TGTGCCAGCAGGAAGCGGACGGCCGGCGGTTACGAGCAGTACTTC. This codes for CASRKRTAGGYEQYF.

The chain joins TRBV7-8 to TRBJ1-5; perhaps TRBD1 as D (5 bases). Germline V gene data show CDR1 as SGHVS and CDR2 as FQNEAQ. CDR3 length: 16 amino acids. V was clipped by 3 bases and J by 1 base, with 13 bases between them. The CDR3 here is CASSFLSGTSNQPQHF. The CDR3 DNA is TGTGCCAGCAGCTTCCTGTCGGGGACGAGCAATCAGCCCCAGCATTTT.

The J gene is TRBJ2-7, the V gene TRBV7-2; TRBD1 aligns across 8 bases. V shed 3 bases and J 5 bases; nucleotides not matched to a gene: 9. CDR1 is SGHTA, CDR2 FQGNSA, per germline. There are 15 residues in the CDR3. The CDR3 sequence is CASSFQGADVHEQYF. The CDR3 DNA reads TGTGCCAGCAGCTTCCAGGGGGCAGATGTCCACGAGCAGTACTTC.

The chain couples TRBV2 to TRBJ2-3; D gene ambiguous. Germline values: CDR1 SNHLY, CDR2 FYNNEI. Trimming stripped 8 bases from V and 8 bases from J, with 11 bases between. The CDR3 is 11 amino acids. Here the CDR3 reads CASALLATQYF. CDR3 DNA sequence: TGTGCCAGCGCCTTGTTAGCTACGCAGTATTTT.

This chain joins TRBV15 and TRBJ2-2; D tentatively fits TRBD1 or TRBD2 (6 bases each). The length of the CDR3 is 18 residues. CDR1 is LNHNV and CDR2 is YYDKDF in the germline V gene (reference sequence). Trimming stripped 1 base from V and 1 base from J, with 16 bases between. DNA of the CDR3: TGTGCCACCAGCAGAGGGTCTTGGGGGCGGGGGAACACCGGGGAGCTGTTTTTT. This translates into CATSRGSWGRGNTGELFF. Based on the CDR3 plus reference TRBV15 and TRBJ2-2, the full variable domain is DAMVIQNPRYQVTQFGKPVTLSCSQTLNHNVMYWYQQKSSQAPKLLFHYYDKDFNNEADTPDNFQSRRPNTSFCFLDIRSPGLGDTAMYLCATSRGSWGRGNTGELFFGEGSRLTVL.

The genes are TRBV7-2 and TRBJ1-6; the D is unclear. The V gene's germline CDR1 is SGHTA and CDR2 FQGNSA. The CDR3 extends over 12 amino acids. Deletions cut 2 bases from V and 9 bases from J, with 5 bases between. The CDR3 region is CASSLLFSPLHF. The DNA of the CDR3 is TGTGCCAGCAGCTTATTATTTTCACCCCTCCACTTT.

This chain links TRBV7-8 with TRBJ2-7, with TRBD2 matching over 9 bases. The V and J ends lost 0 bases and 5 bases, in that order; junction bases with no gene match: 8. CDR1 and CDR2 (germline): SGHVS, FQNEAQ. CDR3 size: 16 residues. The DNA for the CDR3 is TGTGCCAGCAGCTTAGCGGGGACTAGCAGGTTCCACGAGCAGTACTTC. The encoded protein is CASSLAGTSRFHEQYF.

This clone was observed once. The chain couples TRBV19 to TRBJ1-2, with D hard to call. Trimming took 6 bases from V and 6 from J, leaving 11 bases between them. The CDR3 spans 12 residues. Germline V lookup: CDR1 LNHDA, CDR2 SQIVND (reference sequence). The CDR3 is CASRKEIHGYTF. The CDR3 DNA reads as TGTGCCAGTAGGAAGGAGATACATGGCTACACCTTC.

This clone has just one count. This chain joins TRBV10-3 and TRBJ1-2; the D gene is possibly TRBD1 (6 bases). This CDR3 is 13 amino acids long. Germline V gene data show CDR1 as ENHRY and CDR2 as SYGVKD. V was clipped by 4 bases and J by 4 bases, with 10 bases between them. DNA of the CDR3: TGTGCCATCAGTGGACAGGTGGCCTATGGCTACACCTTC. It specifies CAISGQVAYGYTF.

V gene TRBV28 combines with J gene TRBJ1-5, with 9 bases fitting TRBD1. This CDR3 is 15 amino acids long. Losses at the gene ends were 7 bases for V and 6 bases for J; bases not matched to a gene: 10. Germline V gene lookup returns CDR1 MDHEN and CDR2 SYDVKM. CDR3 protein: CASTEGQGISQPQHF. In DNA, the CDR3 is TGTGCCAGCACCGAGGGACAGGGTATAAGTCAGCCCCAGCATTTT.

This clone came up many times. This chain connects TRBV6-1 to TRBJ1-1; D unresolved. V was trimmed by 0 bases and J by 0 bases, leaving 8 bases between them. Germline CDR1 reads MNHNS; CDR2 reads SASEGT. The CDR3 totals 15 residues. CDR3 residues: CASSEARSLNTEAFF. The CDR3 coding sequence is TGTGCCAGCAGTGAAGCGCGGTCGCTGAACACTGAAGCTTTCTTT.

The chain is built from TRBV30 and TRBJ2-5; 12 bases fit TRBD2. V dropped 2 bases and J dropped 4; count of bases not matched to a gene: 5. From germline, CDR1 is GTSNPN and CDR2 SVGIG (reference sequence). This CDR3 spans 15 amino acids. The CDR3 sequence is CAWSRLLAGGETQYF. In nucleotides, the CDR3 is TGTGCCTGGAGTAGGTTACTAGCGGGAGGAGAGACCCAGTACTTC. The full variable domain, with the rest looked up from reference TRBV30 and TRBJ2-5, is SQTIHQWPATLVQPVGSPLSLECTVEGTSNPNLYWYRQAAGRGLQLLFYSVGIGQISSEVPQNLSASRPQDRQFILSSKKLLLSDSGFYLCAWSRLLAGGETQYFGPGTRLLVL.

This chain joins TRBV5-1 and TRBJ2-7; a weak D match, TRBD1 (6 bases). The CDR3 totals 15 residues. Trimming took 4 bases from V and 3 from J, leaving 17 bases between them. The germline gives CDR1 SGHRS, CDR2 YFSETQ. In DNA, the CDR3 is TGCGCCAGCAGCGAGCAGCCCGGACAGCTCTACGAGCAGTACTTC. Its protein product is CASSEQPGQLYEQYF. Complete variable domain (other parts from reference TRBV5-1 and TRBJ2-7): KAGVTQTPRYLIKTRGQQVTLSCSPISGHRSVSWYQQTPGQGLQFLFEYFSETQRNKGNFPGRFSGRQFSNSRSEMNVSTLELGDSALYLCASSEQPGQLYEQYFGPGTRLTVT.